This T cell receptor (beta chain) is drawn from a study of T cell changes during pregnancy in multiple sclerosis. TCRdb's table, derived via immunoSEQ multiplex PCR, lists solely in-frame clones and lacks some. The table lists 40,000 to 55,000 clones, about nine tenths of them singletons, with roughly 0.6% in the top ten. V was pared by 3 bases and J by 0 bases, with 14 bases of the junction left unmatched. This CDR3 region has 19 residues. CDR1 is MGHRA and CDR2 is YSYEKL in the germline V gene. Sequenced here: CD4+ T cells from peripheral blood mononuclear cells, sampled after pregnancy. The receptor was isolated from a female donor in good health, enrolled as a control in a pregnancy study. The chain links TRBV4-1 to TRBJ2-3, with TRBD1 matching over 8 bases. This chain's CDR3 is CASSHARGPWDSSTDTQYF. For the CDR3, the DNA is TGCGCCAGCAGCCACGCCAGGGGGCCGTGGGACTCTAGCACAGATACGCAGTATTTT.